Sequencing of this T cell receptor (beta chain) was carried out in a study of cytomegalovirus exposure and HLA in healthy donors (dated by TCRdb to about 2017). About the investigation overall: In an earlier analysis of several hundred of the donors, about 270 Gb of sequence data and 117 million unique TCR beta sequences from 150 million to 200 million T cells were reported. To predict cytomegalovirus infection status, the study brought together high-throughput TCR immunosequencing, statistical association of individual TCRs with disease status, and machine learning. Donor age, sex, ethnicity and CMV serostatus were collected together with the repertoire data. The study used immunosequencing to profile the T cell repertoires of about 670 subjects and linked those repertoires to cytomegalovirus serostatus. Typing coverage differed by locus: A, B, C, DRB1 and DQB1 were typed in roughly 620-630 donors, DQA1 in about 550, DPA1 in roughly 590, and DPB1 in roughly 470. Rather than drawing on any new phenotypic data, the later analysis identified candidate immune exposures from TCR beta sequences and the way those sequences occurred across donors. An early release that covered roughly 600 HLA-typed donors contained about 300 gigabases of sequencing data and tens of millions of unique TCR sequences. To study patterns of TCR occurrence, a later analysis re-analyzed previously published TCR beta repertoires from around 670 donors and added high-resolution HLA genotyping. Besides the first cohort of around 670 subjects, a separate validation cohort made up of 120 different subjects was used. Of the 398 genotyped donors, 81% fell in the genetic ancestry cluster associated with self-reported Caucasian donors. Genome-wide SNP genotypes for about 55% of the roughly 670 donors were used in a later genetic analysis, which treated that subset as a discovery cohort. To decide whether each TCR beta V gene segment behaved as functional or pseudogenic, an earlier analysis of some 540 of the donors relied on high-throughput TCR beta sequencing. About five DR-DQ haplotypes were handled as single units for association and clustering because linkage in the cohort was strong. Across around 400 genotyped donors of the cohort, an average of approximately 240,000 unique TCR beta nucleotide sequences per donor were sequenced, and approximately 17% of those sequences were non-productive. All discovery cohort repertoires had been generated using a single sequencing platform. The study aimed to test whether signatures of past pathogen exposure could be identified by cataloging public T cell receptors. HLA typing covered class I and class II loci at four-digit resolution.

After removal of 3 bases from V and 0 bases from J, the junction retains 25 bases not matched to a gene. From cysteine to phenylalanine, the CDR3 is 23 amino acids long. The sequence is cut down to CDR3 DNA, 69 bases in frame from base 1. The library came from the immunoSEQ multiplex PCR assay. A mixture of 60 forward primers for TCR Vbeta segments and 13 reverse primers for TCR Jbeta segments was used in the multiplex PCR. A multiplex PCR assay on genomic DNA amplified the CDR3 region of rearranged TCR beta genes. The Illumina HiSeq System was used to sequence the amplified TCR beta libraries as 87-base-pair reads. In the paper's pipeline: A later analysis tallied tens of millions of unique TCR beta chains across the 650 to 750 repertoires, and approximately 11 million of those chains were shared by two or more donors. Raw reads were error-corrected and collapsed into unique sequences with a nearest-neighbor algorithm that merged closely related sequences to remove PCR and sequencing errors. CDR3 sequences were aligned to IMGT reference sequences to assign V, D and J gene segments. For a sequence to be retained, a match of at least six nucleotides to both a V gene segment and a J gene segment was required. Rearrangements were called productive when the CDR3 lacked stop codons and stayed in frame with V and J; all others were non-productive. Following IMGT convention, CDR3 was defined as the stretch from the second conserved V-encoded cysteine up to the conserved J-encoded phenylalanine. The earlier analysis of some 580 of the donors excluded any sequence lacking an unambiguous match to a single V gene segment. In an earlier analysis of around 600 of the donors, V segments were called functional above 56.7% productive rearrangements and were called segregating when the between-donor standard deviation exceeded 5%. A statistical classification framework was built to diagnose cytomegalovirus status from the catalog of TCR beta chain sequences. In a later analysis, TCR nucleotide sequences were compared against IMGT/GENE-DB human TR gene sequences so that V and J genes could be assigned. A later analysis assigned CDR3 sequences and most-parsimonious VDJ recombination scenarios with the TCRdist pipeline. In a later analysis, every TCR beta chain was defined by the combination of its CDR3 amino acid sequence and its V-gene family, and reads without a unique V-gene family were dropped. As a way to deal with suspected cross-contamination and a sequencing artifact, a later analysis dropped 450 to 600 nucleotide sequences that were highly shared and had low generation probability. In a later analysis, a clonal expansion index for each public chain was calculated from normalized within-repertoire ranks of inferred template counts. Generation probabilities in a later analysis came from a VDJ recombination model fitted to out-of-frame rearrangements, and those results were checked against IGoR. In a later analysis, TCR-TCR, TCR-HLA and TCR-CMV co-occurrence was scored with hypergeometric tests, and a repertoire-size bias correction was applied to TCR pairs. In a later analysis, false discovery rates were estimated by permuting HLA or CMV assignments 20 times. A later analysis grouped co-occurring TCRs with DBSCAN, adding TCRdist sequence similarity when clustering within HLA-allele-positive subsets. Co-occurrence clustering excluded repertoires with fewer than 30,000 or more than 120,000 public chains, plus five with anomalous nucleotide sharing. TCRdb took this table from immuneACCESS and kept in-frame rearrangements with V and J called. Such tables lack part of the clones; where checked against another copy, unresolved V genes explain under half of the gap, and the rest is unexplained. The DNA was the basis for D and trimming; V, J and clone size are from that table. The sample table shows some 90,000 clones, and about three quarters are seen once. The top ten hold about 7.7% of the sample.

Study-wide findings and limitations: A total of 150 to 200 TCR beta chains were listed by the study as associated with cytomegalovirus. An association between a missense DCLRE1C variant and V-gene and J-gene trimming of TCR beta chains was found in a later genetic analysis and replicated in an independent cohort. In a later analysis, some 17,000 TCR beta sequences were associated with specific HLA alleles at a false discovery rate of 0.05. HLA typing was unavailable for some donors at each locus, so association tests used only the typed subset. According to a later analysis, TCR association rates differed among HLA loci, with DRB1 alleles showing the most associated TCRs and HLA-C alleles showing the fewest. The classifier was reported to diagnose cytomegalovirus status with high specificity and sensitivity in both the original cohort and the validation cohort. Over 15 rarely observed V segments, including chromosome 9 orphons, were excluded from the earlier analysis of approximately 500 of the donors because counts were too low. This cohort had only TCR beta chains sequenced, and the lack of alpha or paired-chain data limited which features could be detected. In vitro tests confirmed that a few of the cytomegalovirus-associated TCR beta chains recognize cytomegalovirus antigens. In a later analysis, most CMV-associated TCR beta chains were found to appear HLA-restricted, with HLA associations seemingly driven largely by CMV exposure. Compared with the roughly 670-donor mean, donors in an Asian-associated ancestry cluster had fewer N-insertions in productive TCRs, according to a later genetic analysis. The only immune exposure information available for the cohort was CMV serostatus. According to a later analysis, parvovirus B19, influenza, CMV and Epstein-Barr virus appeared linked to several top co-occurrence clusters. Assigning TCR associations to individual alleles was difficult when HLA alleles, especially DR and DQ, strongly co-occurred. It was suggested by the authors that the approach could potentially be generalized to other disease states and immunological phenotypes. Roughly uniform sequencing depth across donors was assumed in presence/absence analyses, although this assumption may not hold. The 87-base-pair reads could not distinguish some IMGT-functional V segments, including TRBV6-2 and TRBV6-3, so those segments were excluded. Most TCR sequences were seen in very few donors, while some public TCRs were found in many individuals. A further reported finding was that TCR beta sequences accurately predicted the HLA-A and HLA-B alleles for most subjects in the first cohort. A cluster of highly shared sequence variants was judged likely to represent a technical artifact of the sequencing pipeline. Linkage disequilibrium might explain the correlated functional status among segregating V segments, but an unknown experimental factor could not be ruled out. In a later analysis, HLA-associated TCR beta chains were found to be more clonally expanded and to have lower generation probabilities than equally common non-associated chains. An earlier analysis of approximately 600 of the donors showed that most TCR beta V segments appeared in productive rearrangements either about 87% or about 30% of the time, which broadly matched IMGT annotations.

Concerning this clone: Its antigen is unknown. There are no base qualities to consult, and no much larger clone falls within one base.

In total, 666 healthy bone marrow donors made up the cohort. At the time of sampling, every cohort member was nominally healthy, though immune exposures that went unrecorded were likely present. The donor was CMV seronegative and belonged to the group of 352 seronegative cohort members. A peripheral blood sample was collected from each donor, and TCR beta sequencing was performed on peripheral blood mononuclear cells. The Qiagen DNeasy Blood Extraction Kit was used to extract genomic DNA from the blood cell samples. The rearranged chain carries TRBV23-1 and TRBJ2-7; the junction holds 11 bases that match TRBD2. TRBV23-1 falls under the ORF class, with uncertain function. This sequence was found in a man aged 60 to 69 in good health and CMV-seronegative. Material: PBMCs. The CDR3 in this case is CASSHNWVFIKVLAGGPSYEQYF. The base sequence is TGCGCCAGCAGTCACAACTGGGTCTTCATCAAGGTGCTAGCGGGAGGCCCCTCCTACGAGCAGTACTTC.